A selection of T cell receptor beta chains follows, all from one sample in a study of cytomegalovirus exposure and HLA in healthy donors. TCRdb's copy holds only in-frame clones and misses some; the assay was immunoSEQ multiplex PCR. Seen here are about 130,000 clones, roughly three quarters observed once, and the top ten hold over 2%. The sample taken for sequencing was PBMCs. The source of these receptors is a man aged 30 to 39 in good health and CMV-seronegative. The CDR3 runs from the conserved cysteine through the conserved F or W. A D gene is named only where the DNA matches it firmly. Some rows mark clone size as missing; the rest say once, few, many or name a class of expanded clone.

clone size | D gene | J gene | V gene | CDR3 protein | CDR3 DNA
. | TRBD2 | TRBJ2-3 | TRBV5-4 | CASSFSGSSTDTQYF | TGTGCCAGCAGCTTTAGCGGGTCTAGCACAGATACGCAGTATTTT
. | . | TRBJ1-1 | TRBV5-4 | CASSLPYTEAFF | TGTGCCAGCAGCCTTCCTTATACTGAAGCTTTCTTT
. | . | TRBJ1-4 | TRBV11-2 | CASSFGTNEKLFF | TGTGCCAGCAGCTTCGGAACTAATGAAAAACTGTTTTTT
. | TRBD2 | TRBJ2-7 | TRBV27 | CASSIGTSGIYEQYF | TGTGCCAGCAGTATCGGGACTAGCGGGATATACGAGCAGTACTTC
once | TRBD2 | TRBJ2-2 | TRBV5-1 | CASSPPGLAGVGGELFF | TGCGCCAGCAGCCCGCCGGGACTAGCGGGAGTCGGCGGGGAGCTGTTTTTT
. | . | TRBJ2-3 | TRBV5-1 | CASSLEGVGTDTQYF | TGCGCCAGCAGCTTGGAAGGGGTCGGGACAGATACGCAGTATTTT
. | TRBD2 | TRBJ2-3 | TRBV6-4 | CASSVAGAADTQYF | TGTGCCAGCAGTGTTGCGGGAGCGGCAGATACGCAGTATTTT
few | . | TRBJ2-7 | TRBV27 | CASSFAGPGEQYF | TGTGCCAGCAGTTTCGCAGGGCCGGGCGAGCAGTACTTC
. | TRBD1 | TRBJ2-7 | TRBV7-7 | CASSTDRVGEQYF | TGTGCTAGCAGCACCGACAGGGTGGGGGAGCAGTACTTC
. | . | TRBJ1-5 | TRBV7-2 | CASSSQTGNNQPQHF | TGTGCCAGCAGCTCACAGACAGGCAACAATCAGCCCCAGCATTTT
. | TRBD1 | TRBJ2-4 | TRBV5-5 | CASSLGMGQGDIQYF | TGTGCCAGCAGCTTGGGAATGGGACAGGGGGACATTCAGTACTTC
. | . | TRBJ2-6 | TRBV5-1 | CASSSMPGAGANVLTF | TGCGCCAGCAGCTCCATGCCAGGGGCTGGGGCCAACGTCCTGACTTTC
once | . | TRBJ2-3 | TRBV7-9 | CASSKGDTDTQYF | TGTGCCAGCAGCAAAGGAGACACAGATACGCAGTATTTT
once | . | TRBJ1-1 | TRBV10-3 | CAISEGQGGEAFF | TGTGCCATCAGTGAAGGGCAGGGAGGTGAAGCTTTCTTT
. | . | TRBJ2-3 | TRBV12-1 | CASRTPSGLGGGTQYF | TGTGCCAGCAGGACTCCTTCTGGACTAGGGGGAGGTACGCAGTATTTT
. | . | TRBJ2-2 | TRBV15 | CATSSGSGAGGTGELFF | TGTGCCACCAGCAGTGGGTCGGGAGCAGGTGGAACCGGGGAGCTGTTTTTT
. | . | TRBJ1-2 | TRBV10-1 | CASSREGHPLPYGYTF | TGCGCCAGCAGTAGAGAGGGACACCCACTACCCTATGGCTACACCTTC
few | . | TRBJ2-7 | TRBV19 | CASSPFLTYEQYF | TGTGCCAGTAGCCCTTTTCTAACCTACGAGCAGTACTTC
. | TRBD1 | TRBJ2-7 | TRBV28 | CASRESTGTVSEQYF | TGTGCCAGCAGAGAGTCAACCGGGACAGTCAGCGAGCAGTACTTC
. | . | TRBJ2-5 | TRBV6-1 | CASSEQGGSGETQYF | TGTGCCAGCAGTGAGCAGGGGGGCTCGGGAGAGACCCAGTACTTC
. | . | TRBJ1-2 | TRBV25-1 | CASSDGREGDYGYTF | TGTGCCAGCAGTGACGGACGGGAGGGCGACTATGGCTACACCTTC
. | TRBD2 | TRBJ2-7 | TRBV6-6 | CASGLAGGPLEQYF | TGTGCCAGCGGTCTGGCGGGAGGGCCTCTAGAGCAGTACTTC
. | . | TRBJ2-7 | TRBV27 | CASSTGNSYEQYF | TGTGCCAGCAGCACAGGGAACTCCTACGAGCAGTACTTC
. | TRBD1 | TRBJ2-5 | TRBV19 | CASSISGQLETQYF | TGTGCCAGTAGTATCTCGGGACAGTTGGAGACCCAGTACTTC
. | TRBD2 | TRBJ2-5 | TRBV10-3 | CAISEKVSGETETQYF | TGTGCCATCAGTGAGAAGGTTAGCGGGGAAACGGAGACCCAGTACTTC
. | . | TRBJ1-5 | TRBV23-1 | CASSHLRYSSNQPQHF | TGCGCCAGCAGTCATTTAAGGTACAGTAGCAATCAGCCCCAGCATTTT
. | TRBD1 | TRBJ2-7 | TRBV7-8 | CASSGRQGNYEQYF | TGTGCCAGCAGCGGGCGACAGGGAAACTACGAGCAGTACTTC
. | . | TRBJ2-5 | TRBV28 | CASSPYKGQEETQYF | TGTGCCAGCAGTCCCTATAAGGGGCAGGAAGAGACCCAGTACTTC
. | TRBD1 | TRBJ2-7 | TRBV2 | CASSGTGGFYGEQYF | TGTGCCAGCAGCGGAACAGGGGGCTTCTATGGGGAGCAGTACTTC
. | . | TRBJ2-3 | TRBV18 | CASSPKTFADTQYF | TGTGCCAGCTCACCAAAGACATTTGCAGATACGCAGTATTTT
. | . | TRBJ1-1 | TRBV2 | CASSEGGNAEAFF | TGTGCCAGCAGTGAAGGAGGCAACGCTGAAGCTTTCTTT
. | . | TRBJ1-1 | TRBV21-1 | CASSKANREGANTEAFF | TGTGCCAGCAGCAAAGCGAATCGCGAAGGGGCGAACACTGAAGCTTTCTTT
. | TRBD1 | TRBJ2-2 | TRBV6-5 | CASRSGTGDAGELFF | TGTGCCAGCAGGTCCGGGACAGGGGATGCCGGGGAGCTGTTTTTT
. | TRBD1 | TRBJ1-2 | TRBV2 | CASSEETGGDGYTF | TGTGCCAGCAGTGAAGAAACAGGGGGAGATGGCTACACCTTC
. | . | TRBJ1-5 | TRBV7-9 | CASSQIYNQPQHF | TGTGCCAGCAGCCAGATTTACAATCAGCCCCAGCATTTT
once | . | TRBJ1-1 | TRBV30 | CAWSVLGRLNTEAFF | TGTGCCTGGAGTGTATTAGGCAGGTTGAACACTGAAGCTTTCTTT
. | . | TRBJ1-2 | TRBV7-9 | CASSLGSGVRPYGYTF | TGTGCCAGCAGCTTGGGGTCCGGGGTTAGGCCCTATGGCTACACCTTC